The present T cell receptor (beta chain) was sequenced within a study of T-cell reconstitution after alpha-beta-depleted transplantation in children. Note on this clonotype: Its cognate antigen is unknown.

The CDR3 runs to 12 residues. V shed 8 bases and J 3 bases; nucleotides not matched to a gene: 3. Germline V gene lookup returns CDR1 LNHDA and CDR2 SQIVND (reference sequence). Study-level findings and limits: Fresh T-cell production supplied most of the T-cell counts and diversity seen one year after transplant. Some patients owed their high day-60 TCRbeta diversity to surviving recipient T cells and thymic progenitors. Expanded clones from the graft, numbering several hundred, reportedly supplied alpha-beta T cells about two months after transplant.

Preparation of the TCRbeta library involved a method that used unique molecular identifiers. One entry per CDR3 protein, called by TCRdb with MiXCR from the PCR reads. The repertoire holds around 800,000 distinct CDR3 sequences, 15% to 20% seen once, with approximately 5% in the top ten. The chain joins TRBV19 to TRBJ1-1; 7 nucleotides match TRBD1. The TCR was taken from a male patient aged 5 to 17 who had a stem cell transplant for acute lymphoblastic leukemia, so the T cells may come from the graft donor. Specimen: PBMCs, mostly from graft donor cells, collected 360 days after TCRalphabeta/CD19-depleted stem cell transplant. The CDR3 region is CASGTDHTEAFF. For the CDR3, the DNA is TGTGCCAGTGGGACAGACCACACTGAAGCTTTCTTT.